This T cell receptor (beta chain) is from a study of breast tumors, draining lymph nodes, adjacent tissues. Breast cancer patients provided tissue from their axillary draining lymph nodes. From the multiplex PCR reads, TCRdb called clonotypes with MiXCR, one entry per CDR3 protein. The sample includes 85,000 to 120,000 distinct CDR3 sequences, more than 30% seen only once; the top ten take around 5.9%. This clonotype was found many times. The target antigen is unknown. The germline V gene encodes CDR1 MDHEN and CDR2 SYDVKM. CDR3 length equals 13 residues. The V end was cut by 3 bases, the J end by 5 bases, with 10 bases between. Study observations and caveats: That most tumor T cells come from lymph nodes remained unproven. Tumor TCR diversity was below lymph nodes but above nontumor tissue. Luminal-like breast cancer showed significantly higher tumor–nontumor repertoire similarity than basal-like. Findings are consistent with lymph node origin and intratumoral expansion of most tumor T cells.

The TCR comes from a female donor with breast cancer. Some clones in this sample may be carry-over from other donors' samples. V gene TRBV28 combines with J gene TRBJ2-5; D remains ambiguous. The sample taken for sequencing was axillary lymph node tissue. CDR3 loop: CASSFRSWETQYF. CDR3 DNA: TGTGCCAGCAGTTTCAGGAGTTGGGAGACCCAGTACTTC.